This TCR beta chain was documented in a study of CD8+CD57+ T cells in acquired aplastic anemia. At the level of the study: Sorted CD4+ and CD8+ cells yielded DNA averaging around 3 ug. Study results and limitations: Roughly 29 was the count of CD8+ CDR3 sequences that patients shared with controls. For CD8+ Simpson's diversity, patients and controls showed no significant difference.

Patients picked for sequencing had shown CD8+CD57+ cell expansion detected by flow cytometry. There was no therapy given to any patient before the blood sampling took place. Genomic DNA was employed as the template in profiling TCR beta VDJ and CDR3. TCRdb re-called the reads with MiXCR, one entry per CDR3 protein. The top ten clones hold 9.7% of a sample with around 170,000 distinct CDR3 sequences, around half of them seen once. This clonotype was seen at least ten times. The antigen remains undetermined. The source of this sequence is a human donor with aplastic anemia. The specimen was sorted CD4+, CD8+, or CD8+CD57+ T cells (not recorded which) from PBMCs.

The CDR3 DNA reads as TGTGCCAGCAGTTACTCCCGCCGGGGACCACCCTACGAGCAGTACTTC. Its protein product is CASSYSRRGPPYEQYF. This chain joins TRBV6-5 and TRBJ2-7; tentatively, D is TRBD1 or TRBD2 (5 bases each). Per the germline V gene, CDR1 is MNHEY and CDR2 is SVGAGI. Between the trimmed V and J ends, which lost 0 bases and 2 bases, there was a span of 14 bases. The CDR3 consists of 16 residues.